This T cell receptor beta chain derives from a study of cytomegalovirus exposure and HLA in healthy donors. Regarding the study as a whole: Specific recognition of CMV antigens was confirmed in vitro for three chains (all CMV-associated). Excluded were some V segments that proved indistinguishable, including TRBV6-2 and TRBV6-3. The study listed under 200 cytomegalovirus-associated TCR beta chains.

This PCR relied on a set of 60 Vbeta primers and 13 Jbeta primers. The protocol was immunoSEQ multiplex PCR, while the TCRdb copy is restricted to in-frame clones and leaves out a portion. This table holds 75,000 to 100,000 clones, roughly 76% found once. Turning to this clone: The antigen remains unidentified.

CDR1 is LNHDA, CDR2 SQIVND, per germline (reference sequence). The ends were cut back, 8 bases at V and 2 bases at J, with 13 bases in the middle. CDR3 length equals 14 residues. Input material: PBMCs. This receptor was obtained from a middle-aged man in good health and CMV-seronegative. The chain links TRBV19 to TRBJ1-5, with D possibly matching TRBD1 (5 bases). In nucleotides, the CDR3 is TGTGCCAGTTGGGCAGGGTTGGGCAATCAGCCCCAGCATTTT. Translating gives CASWAGLGNQPQHF.